A selection of T cell receptor beta chains follows, all from one sample in a study of molecular identifiers for immune sequencing clone quantification. TCRdb recomputed calls from the PCR reads with MiXCR, one row per CDR3 protein. Of fewer than 350,000 distinct CDR3 sequences detected, roughly 24% appear once; the ten largest clones hold roughly 0.7%. Sequencing was performed on naive CD8+ T cells from blood, with Jurkat cell RNA spiked in. The receptor source for this set is a human donor in good health. Some libraries in this study had Jurkat cell RNA spiked in. CDR3s include the opening cysteine and the closing phenylalanine or tryptophan.

>TRBV12-5|TRBJ1-1
CASGLDNDFQNNVITEAFF
>TRBV6-5|TRBJ2-7
CASSYSRVSYEQYF
>TRBV13|TRBJ2-3
CASSLQDTQYF
>TRBV5-1|TRBJ1-1
CASSLGIDMNTEALF
>TRBV4-3|TRBJ2-3
CASSQDYGGRDTQYF
>TRBV5-1|TRBJ1-1
CASSPSSHAEAFF
>TRBV6-2/TRBV6-3|TRBJ2-7
CASSYGRVQLYEQYF
>TRBV2|TRBJ2-7
CASSEFGYEQYF
>TRBV9|TRBJ2-5
CASSPRTGGQTQYF
>TRBV4-3|TRBJ1-1
CASSQDETGTNTEAFF
>TRBV18|TRBJ2-6
CASSPTGSGANVLTF
>TRBV4-3|TRBJ2-7
CASSQGMTGYYEQYF
>TRBV6-6|TRBJ2-3
CAGRTGLTDTQYF
>TRBV10-3|TRBJ1-2
CAISEIKTAPYGYTF